The 22 T cell receptor beta chains in this list originate from one sample, sequenced in a study of shared clonotypes between healthy human individuals. Here immunoSEQ multiplex PCR was the method, and the copy in TCRdb shows in-frame clones only, minus some. The sample includes hundreds of thousands of clones, about 79% of them seen just once. Sequences were obtained from PBMCs. These receptors were collected from a woman aged 40 to 50 in good health. Some clones in this sample may be carry-over from other donors' samples.

The chain is built from TRBV27 and TRBJ2-3; D is unclear. Germline-derived CDR1 and CDR2 are MNHEY and SMNVEV (reference sequence). This CDR3 comprises 14 residues. V was clipped by 1 base and J by 2 bases, with 7 bases between them. The CDR3: CASSLWKNTDTQYF. The CDR3 DNA is TGTGCCAGCAGTTTATGGAAGAACACAGATACGCAGTATTTT.

This clone has just a few counts. A read error is likely here: a far larger clone is one base away. Different DNA sequences within this sample yield the same CDR3. The chain combines TRBV29-1 with TRBJ1-1; maybe TRBD1 (5 bases). Deletions cut 5 bases from V and 8 bases from J, with 18 bases between. The germline V gene encodes CDR1 SQVTM and CDR2 ANQGSEA. This CDR3 comprises 13 residues. The DNA of the CDR3 is TGCAGCGTTAACGAACAGGAAGTCGGCGAAGCTTTCTTT. This codes for CSVNEQEVGEAFF.

There are a few counts of this clone. This chain connects TRBV29-1 to TRBJ2-5; the D is unclear. Matching the DNA end better, TRBJ2-7 makes the J call doubtful. CDR1 SQVTM and CDR2 ANQGSEA come from the germline V gene. This CDR3 contains 12 residues. This CDR3 is CSVGPNAYEQYF. CDR3 nucleotide sequence: TGCAGCGTTGGTCCTAACGCCTACGAGCAGTACTTC.

The chain employs TRBV9 and TRBJ1-5, with D maybe TRBD1 (6 bases). This CDR3 has 15 amino acids. Trimming stripped 4 bases from V and 0 bases from J, with 11 bases between. Germline CDR1 and CDR2: SGDLS and YYNGEE. The CDR3 reads CASSSGTNSNQPQHF. The CDR3 DNA sequence: TGTGCCAGCAGCTCCGGGACAAATAGCAATCAGCCCCAGCATTTT.

This clone is a singleton in its sample. The chain couples TRBV30 to TRBJ1-3; weak D call: TRBD1 (6 bases). Germline CDR1 GTSNPN, CDR2 SVGIG (reference sequence). The CDR3 contains 14 residues. V lost 5 bases and J lost 0, with 11 bases in between. CDR3 nucleotides: TGTGCCTGGTCCAGGGGCACCTCTGGAAACACCATATATTTT. As protein: CAWSRGTSGNTIYF.

The genes are TRBV7-8 and TRBJ2-1, with D perhaps matching TRBD2 (5 bases). CDR3 size: 12 residues. Trimming pared 10 bases from V and 4 bases from J, leaving 11 bases between. Germline CDR1 and CDR2: SGHVS and FQNEAQ. The CDR3 DNA reads TGTGCCACCCAGAGGGTGTACAATGAGCAGTTCTTC. Translating it yields CATQRVYNEQFF.

In its sample, this clone was seen once. The chain carries TRBV7-3 and TRBJ2-3; D remains ambiguous. CDR1 SGHTA and CDR2 FQGTGA come from the germline V gene. CDR3 length: 14 amino acids. V gave up 1 base and J gave up 0 bases, with 5 bases separating them. DNA for the CDR3: TGTGCCAGCAGCTTAAGGAGCAGCACAGATACGCAGTATTTT. This sequence encodes CASSLRSSTDTQYF.

As regards this clone: With only one base between it and a far larger clone, this is likely a read error. The J gene is TRBJ1-6, the V gene TRBV25-1; D not certain. The germline gives CDR1 MGHDK, CDR2 SYGVNS. The CDR3 extends over 13 amino acids. The CDR3 coding sequence is TGTGCCAGCGGTGAATCTGAGAATTCACCCCTCCACTTT. Protein product: CASGESENSPLHF. Together with reference TRBV25-1 and TRBJ1-6, the CDR3 gives the full variable domain: EADIYQTPRYLVIGTGKKITLECSQTMGHDKMYWYQQDPGMELHLIHYSYGVNSTEKGDLSSESTVSRIRTEHFPLTLESARPSHTSQYLCASGESENSPLHFGNGTRLTVT.

CDR3 sequence: CASSLKRGQNMNTEAFF. The CDR3, as DNA: TGCGCCAGCAGCTTGAAAAGGGGACAGAACATGAACACTGAAGCTTTCTTT. V gene TRBV5-1 combines with J gene TRBJ1-1, with 7 bases aligning to TRBD1. V dropped 1 base and J dropped 0; count of bases not matched to a gene: 9. The CDR3 has 17 amino acids. Per germline, CDR1 SGHRS and CDR2 YFSETQ.

The rearrangement uses TRBV27 and TRBJ2-5, with 9 bases lining up with TRBD1. The V segment lost 5 bases and the J segment 1 base; nucleotides outside the gene matches: 8. There are 16 residues in the CDR3. In germline, CDR1 is MNHEY, CDR2 SMNVEV (reference sequence). The DNA of the CDR3 is TGTGCCAGCAGTACCCGGACAGGGGCCAGCCAAGAGACCCAGTACTTC. Translation: CASSTRTGASQETQYF.

This clone was counted between two and nine times. CDR3 bases: TGCAGTGGAGGGAATAGTGGTCAGCCCCAGCATTTT. Its protein product is CSGGNSGQPQHF. The genes are TRBV29-1 and TRBJ1-5, with D hard to call. Germline CDR1 reads SQVTM; CDR2 reads ANQGSEA. The CDR3 length is 12 residues.

V is TRBV28 and J is TRBJ2-1; 12 bases line up with TRBD2. J lost 4 bases, V lost 7 bases, and 5 bases had no gene match. Germline lookup yields CDR1 MDHEN and CDR2 SYDVKM. The CDR3 totals 15 residues. CDR3 in amino acids: CASISGTSGYNEQFF. The CDR3 nucleotides are TGTGCCAGCATTTCCGGGACTAGCGGGTACAATGAGCAGTTCTTC.

The chain is built from TRBV5-4 and TRBJ1-5; D might be TRBD1 (5 bases). CDR3 size: 14 residues. With 0 bases removed from V and 7 bases from J, the gap between germline ends came to 11 bases. The germline gives CDR1 SGHNT, CDR2 YYREEE (reference sequence). The CDR3: CASSLEAGSQPQHF. CDR3 nucleotides: TGTGCCAGCAGCTTGGAGGCAGGGTCACAGCCCCAGCATTTT.

This chain connects TRBV4-2 to TRBJ2-5, with 11 positions matching TRBD2. The CDR3 runs to 16 residues. V lost 4 bases to trimming and J lost 5 bases; unmatched junction nucleotides: 9. Germline V gene sequence: CDR1 LGHNA, CDR2 YNFKEQ. Here the CDR3 reads CASSPRLAGGGETQYF. The DNA of the CDR3 is TGTGCCAGCAGCCCCCGCCTAGCGGGAGGTGGGGAGACCCAGTACTTC.

This sequence joins TRBV29-1 and TRBJ2-1; 10 bases fit TRBD2. The V and J ends lost 1 base and 2 bases, in that order; junction bases with no gene match: 8. The CDR3 contains 17 residues. Per germline, CDR1 SQVTM and CDR2 ANQGSEA. CDR3 amino acids: CSVEAPSGRSPYNEQFF. The DNA of the CDR3 is TGCAGCGTTGAAGCTCCTAGCGGGAGATCGCCCTACAATGAGCAGTTCTTC.

This sequence joins TRBV6-6 and TRBJ1-1; TRBD1 is a possible D gene (5 bases). V gave up 3 bases and J gave up 3 bases, with 14 bases separating them. From germline, CDR1 is MNHNY and CDR2 SVGAGI (reference sequence). The CDR3 is 15 residues long. For the CDR3, the DNA is TGTGCCAGCAGTTATGTAGGGACGGTTGACACTGAAGCTTTCTTT. This codes for CASSYVGTVDTEAFF.

As for this clone: An end of the junction does not agree with germline; a read error may underlie this. The gene calls are TRBV30 and TRBJ2-2, with 8 bases lining up with TRBD2. The CDR3 runs 15 residues. CDR1 and CDR2 from the germline V gene are GTSNPN and SVGIG (reference sequence). The CDR3 region is CAWLRGGRRTGELFF. Here the CDR3 DNA reads TGTGCCTGGCTTCGGGGGGGGAGAAGGACCGGAGAGCTGTTTTTT. The variable domain in full, with the rest retrieved from reference TRBV30 and TRBJ2-2, is SQTIHQWPATLVQPVGSPLSLECTVEGTSNPNLYWYRQAAGRGLQLLFYSVGIGQISSEVPQNLSASRPQDRQFILSSKKLLLSDSGFYLCAWLRGGRRTGELFFGEGSRLTVL.

Comment on this clone: With a far larger clone one base away, a read error is the likely cause. The V call is TRBV6-1, the J call TRBJ2-5; TRBD2 matches at 10 bases. V shed 2 bases and J 5 bases; nucleotides not matched to a gene: 5. The CDR3 length is 15 residues. Germline CDR1 reads MNHNS; CDR2 reads SASEGT. CDR3 residues: CASSERAGGPETQYF. CDR3 sequence (DNA): TGTGCCAGCAGTGAAAGAGCGGGAGGGCCTGAGACCCAGTACTTC.

This clone was picked up a small number of times. The J gene is TRBJ2-3, the V gene TRBV5-4; weak D call: TRBD1 (6 bases). The germline V gene has CDR1 SGHNT and CDR2 YYREEE (reference sequence). The V end lost 0 bases, the J end lost 2 bases, and 13 bases lay between the germline ends. The CDR3 has 16 amino acids. This chain's CDR3 is CASSLVTGRDTDTQYF. In DNA form, the CDR3 reads TGTGCCAGCAGCTTGGTCACAGGGCGCGACACAGATACGCAGTATTTT.

V gene TRBV28 combines with J gene TRBJ2-1; TRBD1 aligns across 8 bases. The CDR3 covers 17 residues. The ends lost 3 bases at V and 1 base at J; junction bases unmatched: 8. Germline V lookup: CDR1 MDHEN, CDR2 SYDVKM. The CDR3, as DNA: TGTGCCAGCAGTTTGGAGGGCAGGGGGCTATCCTACAATGAGCAGTTCTTC. This gives the protein CASSLEGRGLSYNEQFF.

The J gene is TRBJ1-1, the V gene TRBV7-9, with D perhaps matching TRBD1 (5 bases). The V gene's germline CDR1 is SEHNR and CDR2 FQNEAQ (reference sequence). The CDR3 contains 16 residues. Trimming removed 4 bases at V and 3 bases at J, with 18 bases between. CDR3 bases: TGTGCCAGCAGCTCCCTTTCTGGGGACGGGGACACTGAAGCTTTCTTT. Its protein product is CASSSLSGDGDTEAFF.

The rearrangement uses TRBV5-6 and TRBJ2-7; 7 bases align to TRBD1. The junction had 8 bases not matched to a gene; V was cut back by 1 base and J by 4 bases. Germline values: CDR1 SGHDT, CDR2 YYEEEE. The CDR3 contains 15 residues. The chain's CDR3 is CASSLSAGGRYEQYF. The CDR3 coding sequence is TGTGCCAGCAGCTTGTCGGCAGGGGGTCGGTACGAGCAGTACTTC.